This note documents a single TCR beta chain sequence. Its antigen is not identified. Per sample, no less than 5 micrograms of total RNA were extracted. Next came a second PCR, run for about 7 to 11 cycles, which used a sample-barcoded 5' primer along with a J-beta primer mix. TCRdb called the 5' RACE reads again in MiXCR, with one record for every CDR3 protein. Of 1.5 million to 1.8 million distinct CDR3 sequences listed, 42% are singletons. The CDR3 totals 14 residues. Germline V lookup: CDR1 SQVTM, CDR2 ANQGSEA. The V end lost 5 bases, the J end lost 1 base, and 9 bases lay between the germline ends. These data are taken from a study of blood T cells in healthy people across ages. Study-wide points: In long-lived donors, naive CD4+ cell counts and diversity exceeded those of aged donors. Possibly, changes in expanded clonotypes were confounded because donor CMV status was unknown.

The sequence was obtained from a woman under 30 in good health. The sample was blood. V is TRBV29-1 and J is TRBJ1-6; no firm D call. This CDR3 is CSVRSSSYNSPLHF. CDR3 sequence (DNA): TGCAGCGTTCGGTCCAGTTCCTATAATTCACCCCTCCACTTT.